Sequencing of this T cell receptor beta chain was carried out in a study of beta chain features in type 1 diabetes. Study-level information: Sorted cells examined across all samples numbered 107,917,701. Study results and limitations: People with Type 1 diabetes carried modestly yet significantly shorter TCRB CDR3s in all four CD4+ subsets.

Sequenced material consisted of expressed TCRB transcripts (all of the isolated RNA was reverse transcribed). Profiled with immunoSEQ multiplex PCR; TCRdb holds only in-frame clones, not every one. Of 310,000 or so clones listed, 15% were seen once; the top ten hold approximately 0.015%. With regard to this clone: Its antigen is unidentified.

The junction had 10 bases not matched to a gene; V was cut back by 6 bases and J by 5 bases. Per germline, CDR1 SGHTA and CDR2 FQGNSA. CDR3 length equals 15 residues. This receptor was obtained from a man younger than 35 with type 1 diabetes. The specimen sequenced was naive CD4+ T cells from blood. The chain employs TRBV7-2 and TRBJ2-5; 9 bases are a match to TRBD2. The CDR3 coding sequence is TGTGCCAGCAGGGAGGGGACTAGCCCATGGGAGACCCAGTACTTC. Residues: CASREGTSPWETQYF.